The rows below give T cell receptor beta chains drawn from one sample of a study of cytomegalovirus exposure and HLA in healthy donors. Here immunoSEQ multiplex PCR was the method, and the copy in TCRdb shows in-frame clones only, minus some. The sample shows 150,000 to 200,000 clones, 65% to 85% of them seen only once. The sequenced material came from PBMCs. These receptor sequences come from a man aged 50 to 60 in good health and CMV-seropositive. Both conserved end residues are part of each CDR3. A D gene is named only where the DNA matches it firmly. The size entry is marked missing in some rows and otherwise reads once, few, many or a size class.

j_gene: TRBJ2-1
abundance: NA
v_gene: TRBV9
d_gene: TRBD2
CDR3aa: CASGRGSAYNEQFF
CDR3nt: TGTGCCAGCGGGAGGGGTTCAGCCTACAATGAGCAGTTCTTC

j_gene: TRBJ2-1
abundance: NA
v_gene: TRBV30
d_gene: TRBD2
CDR3aa: CAWSRPMSGADNEQFF
CDR3nt: TGTGCCTGGAGTCGTCCGATGAGCGGGGCTGACAATGAGCAGTTCTTC

j_gene: TRBJ2-3
abundance: NA
v_gene: TRBV10-3
d_gene: TRBD2
CDR3aa: CAISGGLAGSTDTQYF
CDR3nt: TGTGCCATCAGTGGGGGACTAGCGGGCAGCACAGATACGCAGTATTTT

j_gene: TRBJ1-1
abundance: NA
v_gene: TRBV4-2
d_gene: NA
CDR3aa: CAISRGTEAFF
CDR3nt: TGTGCCATCTCGAGGGGGACTGAAGCTTTCTTT

j_gene: TRBJ1-2
abundance: NA
v_gene: TRBV28
d_gene: TRBD1
CDR3aa: CASSSSDRDGYTF
CDR3nt: TGTGCCAGCAGTTCCTCCGACAGGGATGGCTACACCTTC

j_gene: TRBJ2-5
abundance: NA
v_gene: TRBV6-6
d_gene: NA
CDR3aa: CASRDLRAGFAETQYF
CDR3nt: TGTGCCAGCAGGGACCTACGAGCAGGGTTCGCGGAGACCCAGTACTTC

j_gene: TRBJ2-1
abundance: NA
v_gene: TRBV2
d_gene: TRBD1
CDR3aa: CASRVDRVSANEQFF
CDR3nt: TGTGCCAGCAGGGTGGACAGGGTCTCTGCCAATGAGCAGTTCTTC

j_gene: TRBJ2-3
abundance: few
v_gene: TRBV4-3
d_gene: NA
CDR3aa: CASSQDGAWSTDTQYF
CDR3nt: TGCGCCAGCAGCCAAGATGGGGCATGGAGCACAGATACGCAGTATTTT

j_gene: TRBJ1-1
abundance: few
v_gene: TRBV4-2
d_gene: TRBD1
CDR3aa: CASRSRGQGLGGTEAFF
CDR3nt: TGTGCCAGCAGGTCACGGGGACAGGGCCTTGGAGGCACTGAAGCTTTCTTT

j_gene: TRBJ2-5
abundance: NA
v_gene: TRBV10-2
d_gene: TRBD2
CDR3aa: CASRGLAAQETQYF
CDR3nt: TGCGCCAGCAGGGGACTAGCGGCTCAAGAGACCCAGTACTTC

j_gene: TRBJ1-1
abundance: NA
v_gene: TRBV7-9
d_gene: NA
CDR3aa: CASSARGGSTEAFF
CDR3nt: TGTGCCAGCAGCGCCAGGGGAGGGAGCACTGAAGCTTTCTTT

j_gene: TRBJ2-1
abundance: NA
v_gene: TRBV28
d_gene: TRBD1
CDR3aa: CASRQGIFTYNEQFF
CDR3nt: TGTGCCAGCAGACAGGGGATATTTACCTACAATGAGCAGTTCTTC

j_gene: TRBJ2-7
abundance: NA
v_gene: TRBV5-1
d_gene: TRBD2
CDR3aa: CASSREGSYEQYF
CDR3nt: TGCGCCAGCAGCCGGGAGGGTTCCTACGAGCAGTACTTC

j_gene: TRBJ2-3
abundance: NA
v_gene: TRBV9
d_gene: TRBD2
CDR3aa: CASSPGTSGSADTQYF
CDR3nt: TGTGCCAGCAGCCCCGGGACTAGCGGGAGTGCAGATACGCAGTATTTT

j_gene: TRBJ1-2
abundance: NA
v_gene: TRBV29-1
d_gene: NA
CDR3aa: CSVVGDGRDGYTF
CDR3nt: TGCAGCGTTGTAGGTGACGGGAGGGATGGCTACACCTTC

j_gene: TRBJ1-5
abundance: NA
v_gene: TRBV27
d_gene: NA
CDR3aa: CASSPYGPGGGQPQHF
CDR3nt: TGTGCCAGCAGTCCATACGGCCCGGGAGGCGGTCAGCCCCAGCATTTT

j_gene: TRBJ2-7
abundance: few
v_gene: TRBV7-9
d_gene: TRBD1
CDR3aa: CASSPGTGSYEQYF
CDR3nt: TGTGCCAGCAGCCCGGGGACAGGGAGTTACGAGCAGTACTTC

j_gene: TRBJ1-1
abundance: NA
v_gene: TRBV2
d_gene: NA
CDR3aa: CASAPGPTLNTEAFF
CDR3nt: TGTGCCAGCGCCCCAGGGCCGACTTTGAACACTGAAGCTTTCTTT

j_gene: TRBJ1-1
abundance: NA
v_gene: TRBV7-2
d_gene: NA
CDR3aa: CASSLSRDTEAFF
CDR3nt: TGTGCCAGCAGCTTAAGCAGGGACACTGAAGCTTTCTTT

j_gene: TRBJ2-7
abundance: NA
v_gene: TRBV27
d_gene: TRBD1
CDR3aa: CASSKTGGGEQYF
CDR3nt: TGTGCCAGCAGTAAGACAGGGGGGGGCGAGCAGTACTTC

j_gene: TRBJ2-1
abundance: once
v_gene: TRBV7-6
d_gene: TRBD1
CDR3aa: CASSQTGQGAYNEQFF
CDR3nt: TGTGCCAGCAGCCAGACGGGACAGGGGGCCTACAATGAGCAGTTCTTC

j_gene: TRBJ2-1
abundance: NA
v_gene: TRBV29-1
d_gene: TRBD1
CDR3aa: CSVVGDRGNNEQFF
CDR3nt: TGCAGCGTTGTTGGGGACAGGGGAAACAATGAGCAGTTCTTC

j_gene: TRBJ2-1
abundance: NA
v_gene: TRBV27
d_gene: NA
CDR3aa: CASSSLPQIGANEQFF
CDR3nt: TGTGCCAGCAGTTCTCTCCCCCAGATAGGGGCCAATGAGCAGTTCTTC